These T cell receptor beta chains were read from a single sample in a study of early T cells in non-severe SARS-CoV-2 infection. Each CDR3 protein is one row after TCRdb ran MiXCR on the 5' RACE reads. The data show 55,000 to 70,000 distinct CDR3 sequences, around 9.9% seen once. Sequencing used whole blood. The receptor set was obtained from an adult who was a healthcare worker with PCR-confirmed SARS-CoV-2 infection or an uninfected control (not recorded which). CDR3s include the opening cysteine and the closing phenylalanine or tryptophan. D genes are given only for firm matches. Clone size is given for some rows only: seen once, a few or many times, or a class if the clone is expanded.

V gene,clone size,D gene,J gene,CDR3 protein,CDR3 DNA
TRBV12-3/TRBV12-4,NA,NA,TRBJ2-6,CASDDPDTHNVLTF,TGTGCCAGCGATGACCCGGACACCCACAACGTCCTGACTTTC
TRBV1,few,NA,TRBJ2-7,CTSRDYPVYEQYF,TGCACCAGCAGGGACTACCCCGTTTACGAGCAGTACTTC
TRBV20-1,NA,TRBD1,TRBJ2-3,CSARAGQGVTDTQYF,TGCAGTGCTAGAGCGGGACAGGGGGTAACAGATACGCAGTATTTT
TRBV5-1,NA,NA,TRBJ2-1,CASSLDGGNYNEQFF,TGCGCCAGCAGCTTGGATGGCGGCAACTACAATGAGCAGTTCTTC
TRBV18,few,NA,TRBJ2-1,CASSPPNHNEQFF,TGTGCCAGCTCACCACCTAATCACAATGAGCAGTTCTTC
TRBV5-1,few,NA,TRBJ1-2,CASSWETANYGYTF,TGCGCCAGCAGCTGGGAGACGGCGAACTATGGCTACACCTTC
TRBV7-2,many,TRBD2,TRBJ2-1,CASSLVGGRLDEQFF,TGTGCCAGCAGCCTAGTCGGCGGGAGGCTTGATGAGCAGTTCTTC
TRBV12-3/TRBV12-4,few,TRBD1,TRBJ2-7,CASSGLQGSYEQYF,TGTGCCAGCAGTGGCCTACAGGGGTCCTACGAGCAGTACTTC
TRBV12-3/TRBV12-4,many,NA,TRBJ1-3,CASSFLNSGVPSSGNTIYF,TGTGCCAGCAGTTTTTTGAATAGTGGCGTGCCAAGCTCTGGAAACACCATATATTTT
TRBV5-1,few,TRBD2,TRBJ2-1,CASSLELAGGVNEQFF,TGCGCCAGCAGCTTGGAACTAGCGGGGGGTGTGAATGAGCAGTTCTTC
TRBV19,few,NA,TRBJ2-1,CASSIVGNEQFF,TGTGCCAGTAGTATTGTGGGAAATGAGCAGTTCTTC
TRBV5-4,NA,NA,TRBJ2-7,CASSLLGTGNEQYF,TGTGCCAGCAGCTTGCTGGGAACGGGTAACGAGCAGTACTTC
TRBV18,many,TRBD2,TRBJ2-1,CASSPGVGLAGASYNEQFF,TGTGCCAGCTCACCAGGGGTTGGACTAGCGGGAGCCTCCTACAATGAGCAGTTCTTC
TRBV20-1,NA,NA,TRBJ2-7,CSAGDRNSLEQYF,TGCAGTGCTGGTGACAGGAATTCCCTCGAGCAGTACTTC
TRBV24-1,many,TRBD1,TRBJ2-2,CATGSHRGAGELFF,TGTGCCACCGGGTCACACAGGGGCGCCGGGGAGCTGTTTTTT
TRBV28,many,TRBD1,TRBJ2-7,CASSRQGYEQYF,TGTGCCAGCAGTAGACAGGGCTACGAGCAGTACTTC
TRBV7-6,few,NA,TRBJ2-1,CASSLEGPGSSSYNEQFF,TGTGCCAGCAGCTTAGAAGGTCCGGGATCCAGCTCCTACAATGAGCAGTTCTTC
TRBV7-8,NA,NA,TRBJ2-1,CASQAQGEQFF,TGTGCCAGCCAGGCACAGGGTGAGCAGTTCTTC
TRBV19,many,NA,TRBJ1-5,CASNTLSSNQPQHF,TGTGCCAGTAATACATTAAGTAGCAATCAGCCCCAGCATTTT
TRBV20-1,few,NA,TRBJ1-6,CSTGRTNSPLHF,TGCAGTACGGGACGGACTAATTCACCCCTCCACTTT
TRBV5-8,many,TRBD1,TRBJ2-7,CASSLEGTGFEQYF,TGTGCCAGCAGCTTGGAGGGGACAGGGTTCGAGCAGTACTTC
TRBV20-1,few,NA,TRBJ2-2,CSAMNADRIYTGELFF,TGCAGTGCTATGAATGCGGACAGAATATACACCGGGGAGCTGTTTTTT
TRBV12-3/TRBV12-4,many,NA,TRBJ1-6,CASSLTRGGNSPLHF,TGTGCCAGCAGTTTAACAAGGGGAGGTAATTCACCCCTCCACTTT
TRBV7-9,many,NA,TRBJ1-5,CASSLSGRGNQPQHF,TGTGCCAGCAGCTTATCGGGCAGGGGCAATCAGCCCCAGCATTTT
TRBV28,few,NA,TRBJ2-1,CASSSWDEQFF,TGTGCCAGCTCTAGCTGGGATGAGCAGTTCTTC
TRBV7-9,few,TRBD1,TRBJ2-2,CASSKDRGLVVRYGELFF,TGTGCCAGCAGCAAAGACAGGGGGCTGGTTGTTCGGTACGGGGAGCTGTTTTTT
TRBV11-2,many,NA,TRBJ2-3,CASSLTDTQYF,TGTGCCAGCAGCTTAACGGATACGCAGTATTTT
TRBV5-1,many,NA,TRBJ2-7,CASSLDGAYEQYF,TGCGCCAGCAGCTTGGATGGCGCGTACGAGCAGTACTTC
TRBV20-1,NA,NA,TRBJ2-2,CSATSLRQRNTGELFF,TGCAGTGCTACCTCTCTTAGACAGAGAAACACCGGGGAGCTGTTTTTT
TRBV7-6,NA,NA,TRBJ2-7,CASSLGGRGEQYF,TGTGCCAGCAGCTTAGGAGGCAGGGGCGAGCAGTACTTC
TRBV5-4,NA,NA,TRBJ2-1,CASSLDRFSYNEQFF,TGTGCCAGCAGCTTGGACCGTTTTTCCTACAATGAGCAGTTCTTC
TRBV18,few,NA,TRBJ1-1,CVSSQYTEAFF,TGTGTCAGCTCACAGTACACTGAAGCTTTCTTT
TRBV28,NA,NA,TRBJ1-1,CASSLGQEAFF,TGTGCCAGCAGTTTAGGACAGGAAGCTTTCTTT
TRBV28,NA,NA,TRBJ1-6,CATKPGDPDNSPLHF,TGTGCCACCAAGCCGGGGGACCCGGATAATTCGCCCCTCCACTTT
TRBV12-3/TRBV12-4,many,NA,TRBJ2-1,CASSFGEKGNEQFF,TGTGCCAGCAGTTTCGGCGAGAAGGGCAATGAGCAGTTCTTC
TRBV5-1,NA,TRBD2,TRBJ2-3,CASSLLAGTTDTQYF,TGCGCCAGCAGCCTACTAGCGGGAACCACAGATACGCAGTATTTT
TRBV7-3,NA,TRBD2,TRBJ2-3,CASSLNGGNTDTQYF,TGTGCCAGCAGCTTAAACGGGGGGAACACAGATACGCAGTATTTT
TRBV21-1,few,NA,TRBJ2-1,CASSKAGEQFF,TGTGCCAGCAGCAAAGCTGGGGAGCAGTTCTTC
TRBV28,few,NA,TRBJ1-5,CASSSQRNQPQHF,TGTGCCAGCAGTTCTCAGCGAAATCAGCCCCAGCATTTT
TRBV20-1,NA,NA,TRBJ2-7,CSASSRQGRYEQYF,TGCAGTGCTAGCTCTCGGCAGGGGCGCTACGAGCAGTACTTC
TRBV21-1,many,NA,TRBJ2-3,CASSEFQQVRFTDTQYF,TGTGCCAGCAGCGAATTTCAACAAGTCCGGTTCACAGATACGCAGTATTTT
TRBV9,many,TRBD1,TRBJ2-3,CASSVAKGATDTQYF,TGTGCCAGCAGCGTAGCGAAGGGGGCCACAGATACGCAGTATTTT
TRBV19,few,NA,TRBJ2-7,CASSRTDRTWEQYF,TGTGCCAGTAGCCGCACCGACAGGACGTGGGAGCAGTACTTC
TRBV6-6,medium-sized,NA,TRBJ2-7,CASSYSGQSYEQYF,TGTGCCAGCAGTTACTCCGGACAGTCCTACGAGCAGTACTTC
TRBV20-1,NA,NA,TRBJ2-1,CSARGSPAGTEQFF,TGCAGTGCTAGGGGATCGCCCGCCGGGACTGAGCAGTTCTTC
TRBV11-2,few,NA,TRBJ2-3,CASSVVSGGPTDTQYF,TGTGCCAGCAGCGTCGTAAGCGGAGGACCCACAGATACGCAGTATTTT